This T cell receptor beta chain was sequenced during a study of blood T cell repertoires in COVID-19. About the research overall: The study drew acute and convalescent COVID-19 samples from the United States, Italy and Spain. Sample material is recorded as cDNA or gDNA derived from T cells, B-cell-depleted T cells, or PBMCs.

The CDR3 spans 15 residues. V was cut by 5 bases and J by 0 bases, with 13 bases left in between. Per the germline V gene, CDR1 is SEHNR and CDR2 is FQNEAQ (reference sequence). Per the authors' pipeline: Reference gene primer amplification in the assay estimated nucleated cell counts. Libraries were prepared by immunoSEQ multiplex PCR; TCRdb keeps only in-frame clonotypes and omits some of them. D and trimming were read from the DNA, whereas the V and J calls and clone size are those reported in that table. The table includes 230,000 or so clones, about 83% detected once. The sample taken for sequencing was peripheral blood. The sequence derives from a man aged 40-49 years with active or convalescent COVID-19. The rearrangement joins TRBV7-9 to TRBJ1-2; the D gene is possibly TRBD1 (6 bases). The chain's CDR3 is CASSLLGASNYGYTF. DNA of the CDR3: TGTGCCAGCAGCCTCTTGGGGGCCTCTAACTATGGCTACACCTTC.